Ten or more counts support the clone carrying this TCR beta chain. The antigen is not known. The data belong to a study of early T cells in non-severe SARS-CoV-2 infection. About the research overall: Bulk RNA taken from unsorted whole blood was sequenced, leaving chains unpaired.

Study conclusions and caveats: VDJdb matching skewed toward anti-spike CD8 responses, missing private and CD4 specificities.

As part of library construction, unique molecular identifiers were attached to individual cDNA molecules. TCRdb re-called the 5' RACE reads with MiXCR, one entry per CDR3 protein. The repertoire holds some 30,000 distinct CDR3 sequences, with 3% to 4% as singletons. The CDR3 contains 16 residues. After removal of 2 bases from V and 0 bases from J, the junction contained 6 bases not matched to a gene. The V gene's germline CDR1 is LGHDT and CDR2 YNNKEL (reference sequence). The sequenced material came from whole blood. The rearrangement links TRBV3-1 to TRBJ1-1; the match to TRBD1 covers 7 bases. The source of this sequence is an adult who was a healthcare worker with PCR-confirmed SARS-CoV-2 infection or an uninfected control (not recorded which). CDR3 bases: TGTGCCAGCAGCCAACCCCTGACAGGGATGAACACTGAAGCTTTCTTT. Translated, it gives CASSQPLTGMNTEAFF.